One and the same sample provided the 7 T cell receptor beta chains below, sequenced in a study of T cell responses to AZD1222 COVID-19 vaccine. Data came from immunoSEQ multiplex PCR; TCRdb stores just in-frame clones and leaves some out. The repertoire has 130,000 to 150,000 clones, roughly 89% of them found once; the top ten carry 5%. This material consisted of peripheral blood, taken on day 0 of AZD1222 vaccination. The receptors come from an adult in good health.

The chain recombines TRBV5-1 with TRBJ1-2, with D uncertain. CDR1 SGHRS and CDR2 YFSETQ come from the germline V gene. V lost 1 base and J lost 4, with 11 bases in between. The CDR3 has 14 amino acids. The CDR3 DNA sequence: TGCGCCAGCAGCTTGTCCGGGGAACTCTATGGCTACACCTTC. Translating gives CASSLSGELYGYTF.

This clone has just a few counts. The chain uses TRBV9 and TRBJ2-5; 9 positions match TRBD2. Trimming cost V 0 bases and J 4 bases; bases outside gene matches: 10. Germline V lookup: CDR1 SGDLS, CDR2 YYNGEE. There are 17 residues in the CDR3. CDR3 sequence: CASSVGVRAGGGETQYF. For the CDR3, the DNA is TGTGCCAGCAGCGTAGGGGTGAGAGCGGGAGGTGGAGAGACCCAGTACTTC.

The chain combines TRBV6-5 with TRBJ2-5; D uncertain. Germline V gene data show CDR1 as MNHEY and CDR2 as SVGAGI. This CDR3 has 12 residues. With 11 bases removed from V and 5 bases from J, the gap between germline ends came to 15 bases. The DNA for the CDR3 is TGTGCCTCCTCGAAGGGTGGGGAGACCCAGTACTTC. Translation: CASSKGGETQYF.

The rearrangement uses TRBV28 and TRBJ1-6; TRBD1 is a possible D gene (5 bases). From germline, CDR1 is MDHEN and CDR2 SYDVKM. V lost 6 bases and J 7 bases, leaving 19 bases between the germline ends. The CDR3 has 16 residues. The CDR3 loop reads CASRVGTAIRNSPLHF. Written as DNA, the CDR3 is TGTGCCAGCAGAGTCGGGACGGCTATTAGAAATTCACCCCTCCACTTT.

The chain employs TRBV9 and TRBJ1-2; D might be TRBD1 (6 bases). The CDR3 length is 14 residues. In germline, CDR1 is SGDLS, CDR2 YYNGEE. The ends were cut back, 3 bases at V and 7 bases at J, with 16 bases in the middle. The CDR3 coding sequence is TGTGCCAGCAGCGAGCGATCGGGGGCGCGTGGCTACACCTTC. Its protein product is CASSERSGARGYTF.

The chain joins TRBV28 to TRBJ1-4; D unclear. V lost 6 bases to trimming and J lost 8 bases, with 16 bases between them. The CDR3 runs 14 residues. CDR1 and CDR2 from the germline V gene are MDHEN and SYDVKM. The CDR3 here is CASSPRPEREKLFF. For the CDR3, the DNA is TGTGCCAGCAGCCCTAGACCCGAAAGGGAAAAACTGTTTTTT. The full variable domain, in which reference TRBV28 and TRBJ1-4 provide the parts outside the CDR3, is DVKVTQSSRYLVKRTGEKVFLECVQDMDHENMFWYRQDPGLGLRLIYFSYDVKMKEKGDIPEGYSVSREKKERFSLILESASTNQTSMYLCASSPRPEREKLFFGSGTQLSVL.

This chain links TRBV5-4 with TRBJ2-2, with 11 nucleotides matching TRBD2. Germline loops: CDR1 SGHNT, CDR2 YYREEE (reference sequence). V trimming: 4 bases; J trimming: 1 base; junction bases outside the gene matches: 9. This CDR3 contains 18 residues. The CDR3 sequence is CASSVTSGIYLNTGELFF. The CDR3 DNA is TGTGCCAGCAGCGTGACTAGCGGGATTTACTTGAACACCGGGGAGCTGTTTTTT. Looking up the rest from reference TRBV5-4 and TRBJ2-2 gives the full variable domain: ETGVTQSPTHLIKTRGQQVTLRCSSQSGHNTVSWYQQALGQGPQFIFQYYREEENGRGNFPPRFSGLQFPNYSSELNVNALELDDSALYLCASSVTSGIYLNTGELFFGEGSRLTVL.